The source of this T cell receptor (beta chain) is a study of T cells in Graves' hyperthyroidism and ophthalmopathy. Template material for amplifying TCR beta CDR3 regions consisted of RNA transcripts. First-round RT-PCR of the TCR CDR3 relied on the HTBI primer set. TCRdb fed the multiplex PCR reads into MiXCR, producing one record per CDR3 protein. The data contain hundreds of thousands of distinct CDR3 sequences, approximately 19% of them singletons. This clonotype was seen at least ten times. J lost 5 bases, V lost 3 bases, and 6 bases had no gene match. CDR1 and CDR2 (germline): SQVTM, ANQGSEA. This CDR3 has 13 residues.

The origin of this receptor is a woman aged 18-35 years with Graves' hyperthyroidism. The sample taken for sequencing was blood. V is TRBV29-1 and J is TRBJ2-7, with TRBD2 matching over 8 bases. CDR3 nucleotide sequence: TGCAGCGTTGATTCGGCAGCGGGGGACGAGCAGTACTTC. This gives the protein CSVDSAAGDEQYF.